A single sample is the source of the 16 T cell receptor beta chains below, sequenced in a study of T cell responses to AZD1222 COVID-19 vaccine. Method: immunoSEQ multiplex PCR; TCRdb's copy keeps in-frame clones and lacks some. Among roughly 95,000 clones, 80% to 95% were seen once, and the ten largest hold around 2.9%. The sequencing here drew on peripheral blood, taken 28 days after the second AZD1222 dose. The receptors come from an adult who received the AZD1222 COVID-19 vaccine.

V usage is TRBV6-1 and J usage is TRBJ1-1; a possible D gene is TRBD1 (6 bases). V dropped 3 bases and J dropped 4 bases, with 15 bases sitting between them. The germline V gene has CDR1 MNHNS and CDR2 SASEGT. CDR3 length equals 15 residues. DNA for the CDR3: TGTGCCAGCAGTGACCAGGGGAATACGGGCACTGAAGCTTTCTTT. It codes for CASSDQGNTGTEAFF.

The rearrangement uses TRBV15 and TRBJ2-2; D not certain. Trimming stripped 5 bases from V and 7 bases from J, with 8 bases between. The germline gives CDR1 LNHNV, CDR2 YYDKDF (reference sequence). The CDR3 is 12 residues long. Here the CDR3 reads CATSVEYGELFF. CDR3 sequence (DNA): TGTGCCACCAGCGTCGAATACGGGGAGCTGTTTTTT.

This clone came up once. The chain joins TRBV24-1 to TRBJ2-3; 10 bases map to TRBD1. Germline CDR1 reads KGHDR; CDR2 reads SFDVKD. V lost 4 bases and J lost 0; bases outside the gene matches: 9. CDR3 length: 18 amino acids. CDR3 sequence: CATSDSKTGGPSTDTQYF. The CDR3 DNA follows: TGTGCCACCAGTGACTCTAAGACAGGGGGCCCCAGCACAGATACGCAGTATTTT.

The rearrangement links TRBV7-2 to TRBJ1-5, with D perhaps TRBD1 (6 bases). The germline V gene has CDR1 SGHTA and CDR2 FQGNSA. V gave up 6 bases and J gave up 3 bases, with 12 bases separating them. The CDR3 spans 14 residues. Written as DNA, the CDR3 is TGTGCCAGCAGTTTGGACAGCCCCAATCAGCCCCAGCATTTT. This codes for CASSLDSPNQPQHF.

The rearrangement uses TRBV7-2 and TRBJ1-3; D is undetermined. V lost 2 bases to trimming and J lost 3 bases, with 11 bases between them. The CDR3 consists of 15 residues. Germline V gene sequence: CDR1 SGHTA, CDR2 FQGNSA. CDR3 nucleotides: TGTGCCAGCAGCTTAACGAGGGTTGGTGGAAACACCATATATTTT. Encoded protein: CASSLTRVGGNTIYF.

The chain recombines TRBV12-5 with TRBJ2-1; D is perhaps TRBD2 (7 bases). There are 17 residues in the CDR3. Germline V lookup: CDR1 LGHNT, CDR2 FRNRAP. V gave up 2 bases and J gave up 6 bases, with 20 bases separating them. The CDR3 loop reads CASGLSAGAFQTNEQFF. CDR3 DNA sequence: TGTGCTAGTGGTTTGTCTGCGGGGGCATTCCAGACCAATGAGCAGTTCTTC.

CDR3 amino acids: CASSEKQGITPGNTIYF. CDR3 DNA: TGTGCCAGCAGCGAGAAACAGGGTATAACTCCTGGAAACACCATATATTTT. The genes are TRBV9 and TRBJ1-3; TRBD1 is a possible D gene (6 bases). Trimming stripped 3 bases from V and 2 bases from J, with 18 bases between. Germline V gene sequence: CDR1 SGDLS, CDR2 YYNGEE. CDR3 length: 17 amino acids.

The rearrangement uses TRBV7-2 and TRBJ1-2; no definite D call. This CDR3 region has 15 residues. In germline, CDR1 is SGHTA, CDR2 FQGNSA. With 1 base removed from V and 2 bases from J, the gap between germline ends came to 11 bases. CDR3 nucleotides: TGTGCCAGCAGCTTAGACGGGATGTTAAACTATGGCTACACCTTC. Translation gives CASSLDGMLNYGYTF.

In this sample, this clone turned up once. This chain joins TRBV10-3 and TRBJ2-2; D remains ambiguous. The ends were cut back, 6 bases at V and 3 bases at J, with 11 bases in the middle. The CDR3 length is 14 residues. The V gene's germline CDR1 is ENHRY and CDR2 SYGVKD. The CDR3 sequence is CAISVSPDTGELFF. The CDR3 DNA reads as TGTGCCATCAGCGTTTCTCCTGACACCGGGGAGCTGTTTTTT.

The chain is built from TRBV6-1 and TRBJ2-3; perhaps D is TRBD1 or TRBD2 (5 bases each). The length of the CDR3 is 16 residues. Trimming pared 2 bases from V and 2 bases from J, leaving 14 bases between. Germline values: CDR1 MNHNS, CDR2 SASEGT. In DNA form, the CDR3 reads TGTGCCAGCAGTGAACTGAACGGGGCAAACACAGATACGCAGTATTTT. It encodes CASSELNGANTDTQYF.

This clone came up once. The V and J genes are TRBV6-2 or TRBV6-3 and TRBJ1-5; the match to TRBD1 covers 7 bases. J gave up 2 bases and V 3 bases, and 10 bases lay outside the gene matches. This CDR3 comprises 17 residues. Germline CDR1 reads MNHEY; CDR2 reads SVGEGT. CDR3 DNA sequence: TGTGCCAGCAGTTATGGAGGGGGCGCAGTAGGCAATCAGCCCCAGCATTTT. Translation gives CASSYGGGAVGNQPQHF.

V is TRBV5-1 and J is TRBJ1-6, with 7 bases that match TRBD1. The CDR3 runs to 14 residues. V lost 8 bases to trimming and J lost 7 bases; unmatched junction nucleotides: 9. Looked up from germline, CDR1 is SGHRS and CDR2 is YFSETQ. The CDR3 sequence: CASRRQGSNSPLHF. The CDR3, as DNA: TGCGCCAGTAGACGACAGGGTTCGAATTCACCCCTCCACTTT.

This chain connects TRBV18 to TRBJ2-2, with no clear D. V was shortened by 3 bases and J by 2 bases, with 4 bases between the two germline ends. The germline V gene encodes CDR1 KGHSH and CDR2 LQKENI. CDR3 length equals 13 residues. The CDR3 is CASSPINTGELFF. The DNA of the CDR3 is TGTGCCAGCTCACCGATAAACACCGGGGAGCTGTTTTTT.

The rearrangement joins TRBV3-1 (or the pseudogene TRBV3-2) to TRBJ1-2; no clear D. V was cut by 0 bases and J by 10 bases, with 12 bases left in between. The CDR3 spans 13 residues. Germline CDR1 and CDR2: LGHDT and YNNKEL (reference sequence). CDR3 loop: CASSQEVSLNYTF. The CDR3 nucleotides read TGTGCCAGCAGCCAAGAAGTCTCCCTCAACTACACCTTC.

The chain couples TRBV20-1 to TRBJ1-1, with TRBD1 as a possible D gene (6 bases). This CDR3 comprises 12 residues. Per germline, CDR1 DFQATT and CDR2 SNEGSKA (reference sequence). Between the trimmed V and J ends, which lost 3 bases and 4 bases, there was a span of 9 bases. CDR3 residues: CSASNRATEAFF. Here the CDR3 DNA reads TGCAGTGCTAGTAACAGGGCCACTGAAGCTTTCTTT.

The DNA of the CDR3 is TGTGCCAGCAGGGCTACCGGGACAGGGAACACTGAAGCTTTCTTT. Translation: CASRATGTGNTEAFF. The chain links TRBV2 to TRBJ1-1, with 8 bases lining up with TRBD1. V lost 6 bases and J lost 1; bases outside the gene matches: 7. This CDR3 has 15 residues. Germline values: CDR1 SNHLY, CDR2 FYNNEI.